This is a list of T cell receptor beta chains from one sample in a study of CD8 T cells in ankylosing spondylitis. TCRdb itself ran the 5' RACE reads through MiXCR, one entry per CDR3 protein. Of roughly 450,000 distinct CDR3 sequences listed, 20% to 30% are singletons. Sequencing was carried out using blood, either unsorted or a sorted T cell fraction (not recorded which). These receptor sequences come from a male donor with ankylosing spondylitis. CDR3s include the opening cysteine and the closing phenylalanine or tryptophan. The order of the fields is V gene, J gene, CDR3 protein.

TRBV2	TRBJ1-1	CASRQDRGLGTEAFF
TRBV7-9	TRBJ2-2	CASSPTSTGELFF
TRBV7-8	TRBJ2-5	CASSLEGLAGVGETQYF
TRBV5-1	TRBJ2-1	CASSEPPPGGKVNLVSDEQFF
TRBV5-1	TRBJ1-1	CASSSDGGTEAFF
TRBV7-8	TRBJ1-2	CASSLSGATAEWGYTF
TRBV18	TRBJ2-2	CASSPRQGAYTGELFF
TRBV12-3/TRBV12-4	TRBJ2-7	CASQYGGLTYEQYF
TRBV4-1	TRBJ2-2	CASSQPGTANTGELFF
TRBV12-3/TRBV12-4	TRBJ1-2	CASSLRWVGKGYTF
TRBV7-2	TRBJ2-3	CASSLATPRRSTDTQYF
TRBV7-9	TRBJ2-4	CASSGRKNIQYF
TRBV24-1	TRBJ2-3	CATSDAREGADTQYF
TRBV7-8	TRBJ2-5	CASSPNRGQETQYF
TRBV6-2/TRBV6-3	TRBJ2-1	CASKEILAGKDEQFF
TRBV9	TRBJ1-2	CASSVVGYGYTF
TRBV11-1	TRBJ2-1	CASSPPGLGRLAETYNEQFF
TRBV3-1	TRBJ2-1	CASSQGERLVQFF
TRBV7-9	TRBJ2-1	CASSLNAVRLDNEQFF
TRBV7-7	TRBJ2-2	CASSQKPAGAPLNTGELFF
TRBV5-6	TRBJ2-2	CASSFPGTGELFF
TRBV28	TRBJ1-2	CASGSLESRTGGNYGYTF
TRBV20-1	TRBJ2-3	CSAPNQGATTDTQYF
TRBV11-3	TRBJ2-5	CASSLASILRETQYF
TRBV27	TRBJ2-1	CASSLGGRRGNNEQFF
TRBV20-1	TRBJ2-1	CSALGTRAGGEQFF
TRBV7-2	TRBJ2-2	CASSFAGASGTGELFF
TRBV5-1	TRBJ2-7	CASSLASGGLPYEQYF
TRBV5-1	TRBJ2-7	CASSPERGTYEQYF
TRBV24-1	TRBJ2-1	CATSGPPAAYNEQFF
TRBV20-1	TRBJ2-2	CSARDPATNTGELFF
TRBV2	TRBJ2-1	CASSGLAGAHNEQFF
TRBV2	TRBJ2-7	CASSERDRAVLRYF
TRBV3-1	TRBJ1-6	CASSQAVGGSPLHF
TRBV9	TRBJ2-2	CASSISGNTGELFF
TRBV3-1	TRBJ2-5	CASSQTQGAETQYF
TRBV20-1	TRBJ1-4	CSARGEVGEKLFF
TRBV7-8	TRBJ2-3	CASSFRGSGSPGDTQYF
TRBV7-8	TRBJ2-1	CASSNGTGGISSSYNEQFF
TRBV11-2	TRBJ2-5	CASSFGLAGDVFAQYF
TRBV3-1	TRBJ2-1	CASSPSRRHGEFF
TRBV20-1	TRBJ1-3	CSARRVGTGNTIYF
TRBV12-5	TRBJ2-3	CASGGDTQYF
TRBV10-3	TRBJ2-5	CAISDPGEAVRTQYF
TRBV3-1	TRBJ2-2	CASSQDMGAPNTGELFF
TRBV11-2	TRBJ2-1	CASRFSGSSYNEQFF
TRBV29-1	TRBJ1-1	CSAPAGGATEAFF
TRBV20-1	TRBJ1-1	CGPRHLNTEAFF
TRBV29-1	TRBJ2-1	CSVVLWAGGFNEQFF
TRBV11-2	TRBJ2-1	CASSSPWRETSSYNEQFF
TRBV29-1	TRBJ1-2	CSVEVGTGQGFGYGYTF
TRBV7-9	TRBJ2-5	CASSPGRNQETQYF
TRBV30	TRBJ1-2	CAWNTGGGYTF